This T cell receptor (beta chain) was identified during a study of response to subunit inactivated influenza vaccine. The CDR3 runs 12 residues. Trimming stripped 5 bases from V and 7 bases from J, with 10 bases between. From germline, CDR1 is SGHTA and CDR2 FQGNSA. With regard to this clonotype: The antigen is undetermined.

TCRdb re-analysed the RT-PCR reads in MiXCR, keeping a single row per CDR3 protein. This table has more than 400,000 distinct CDR3 sequences, about 7.2% appearing once. Findings and limits, study-wide: New T cells are recruited in small numbers by each seasonal influenza vaccination, according to the authors' suggestion.

This receptor was taken from a man between 50 and 75 years old who received an inactivated influenza vaccine. The V call is TRBV7-2, the J call TRBJ2-3; D unresolved. The sequences come from PBMCs from blood, collected 23 to 25 months after vaccination. CDR3: CASSRRANTQYF. For the CDR3, the DNA is TGTGCCAGCAGCCGTAGAGCAAATACGCAGTATTTT.